Listed here are 21 T cell receptor beta chains from one sample, sequenced in a study of CXCR3-negative and CXCR3-positive naive CD8 T cells. The method, 5' RACE with UMI labels, was used to prepare the TRB cDNA libraries. TCRdb reprocessed the 5' RACE reads and reports one entry per CDR3 protein, with no DNA. This repertoire comprises about 89,000 distinct CDR3 sequences; its ten largest clones make up around 0.58%. Study conclusions and caveats: Higher TRB CDR3 hydrophobicity marked CXCR3-positive naive cells relative to CXCR3-negative naive cells.

What these receptors recognize is not known. The sequenced sample consisted of naive CXCR3+ CD8+ T cells from blood. Subset given: CD45RO-CCR7+CD27+CD95- naive CD8+ T cells expressing CXCR3 (TNR3+). These receptors came from a human donor in good health. Some clones in this sample may be carry-over from other donors' samples.

The chain recombines TRBV27 with TRBJ2-5; without DNA, the TCRdb call of TRBD1 cannot be checked. This CDR3 is 14 amino acids long. CDR1 and CDR2 from the germline V gene are MNHEY and SMNVEV (reference sequence). CDR3 sequence reads: CASSHNRDGETQYF.

The chain has TRBV7-3 and TRBJ2-5; no DNA is available, so the TRBD2 call from TCRdb remains unchecked. Germline CDR1 is SGHTA and CDR2 is FQGTGA. The CDR3 is made up of 18 amino acids. The CDR3 loop reads CASSLKVLAGLYQETQYF.

This rearrangement joins TRBV12-3 or TRBV12-4 to TRBJ2-1; TCRdb gives TRBD1 as the D gene, but with no DNA this cannot be confirmed. CDR3 length: 15 residues. The CDR3 is CASSGSETGHNEQFF.

J is TRBJ2-1 and V is TRBV4-1; TCRdb names TRBD2, which stays unverified in the absence of DNA. CDR1 is MGHRA, CDR2 YSYEKL, per germline. The CDR3 is 15 residues long. CDR3 residues: CASSQDGGFYNEQFF.

The J gene is TRBJ2-2, the V gene TRBV28; TCRdb names TRBD2, which stays unverified in the absence of DNA. Germline lookup yields CDR1 MDHEN and CDR2 SYDVKM. The length of the CDR3 is 16 residues. The CDR3 is CASRQDPLGGTGELFF.

The chain couples TRBV29-1 to TRBJ2-7; with no DNA, the TCRdb D assignment of TRBD1 cannot be verified. CDR3 length: 12 amino acids. CDR1 and CDR2 (germline): SQVTM, ANQGSEA. CDR3: CSAGDGPYEQYF.

This chain connects TRBV7-6 to TRBJ1-4; lacking DNA, the TRBD1 call made by TCRdb goes unchecked. This CDR3 contains 15 residues. The germline V gene has CDR1 SGHVS and CDR2 FNYEAQ. The chain's CDR3 is CASSSKGTSGEKLFF.

The chain employs TRBV29-1 and TRBJ2-7; TCRdb outputs TRBD1, but without DNA this stays unchecked. Germline V gives CDR1 SQVTM, CDR2 ANQGSEA. This CDR3 has 13 amino acids. The CDR3 is CSVVDNSSYEQYF.

The J gene is TRBJ2-7, the V gene TRBV6-6. This CDR3 region has 14 residues. CDR1 is MNHNY, CDR2 SVGAGI, per germline (reference sequence). Here the CDR3 reads CASSYSGGSYEQYF.

The rearrangement links TRBV29-1 to TRBJ1-2; there is no DNA to check the TCRdb D call of TRBD1. CDR1 is SQVTM, CDR2 ANQGSEA, per germline. The CDR3 sequence is 12 residues long. CDR3 loop: CSVESRGRGYTF.

V is TRBV7-9 and J is TRBJ2-7; as DNA is missing, the TRBD2 call by TCRdb cannot be tested. The germline gives CDR1 SEHNR, CDR2 FQNEAQ (reference sequence). This CDR3 has 14 residues. The CDR3 reads CASSLVPSGYEQYF.

The rearrangement joins TRBV14 to TRBJ2-1; TCRdb gives TRBD1 as the D gene, but with no DNA this cannot be confirmed. Per the germline V gene, CDR1 is SGHDN and CDR2 is FVKESK. The CDR3 extends over 13 amino acids. Here the CDR3 reads CASSRPGYNEQFF.

The chain is built from TRBV5-1 and TRBJ2-7; as DNA is missing, the TRBD1 call by TCRdb cannot be tested. The germline CDR1 and CDR2 sequences are SGHRS and YFSETQ. CDR3 length: 14 amino acids. The CDR3 loop reads CASSLADSYHEQYF.

The rearrangement uses TRBV28 and TRBJ1-2; TCRdb names TRBD1, which stays unverified in the absence of DNA. The CDR3 loop spans 14 amino acids. From germline, CDR1 is MDHEN and CDR2 SYDVKM. CDR3 loop: CASSLKGQGYGYTF.

V and J are TRBV23-1 and TRBJ1-4; absent DNA, TCRdb's TRBD1 call cannot be checked. TRBV23-1 is assigned to the ORF class and has an uncertain function. The CDR3 is made up of 17 amino acids. This CDR3 is CASSQSGIKGKDEKLFF.

J is TRBJ2-3 and V is TRBV2; the D gene TCRdb calls, TRBD2, cannot be checked with no DNA. This CDR3 contains 14 residues. Germline V CDR1 and CDR2: SNHLY, FYNNEI. This CDR3 reads CASSGLAGGNTQYF.

The V gene is TRBV27, the J gene TRBJ1-1. This CDR3 is 14 amino acids long. Germline-derived CDR1 and CDR2 are MNHEY and SMNVEV (reference sequence). The CDR3 region is CASSLTVMVTEAFF.

The chain is built from TRBV6-6 and TRBJ1-4. The germline CDR1 and CDR2 sequences are MNHNY and SVGAGI (reference sequence). The CDR3 length is 14 residues. The CDR3 is CASSYGESSEKLFF.

The gene calls are TRBV6-2 or TRBV6-3 and TRBJ2-7; TCRdb reports TRBD2, a call that lacks DNA to check it against. The CDR3 has 14 amino acids. From germline, CDR1 is MNHEY and CDR2 SVGEGT. CDR3 residues: CASSYGIASYEQYF.

The chain uses TRBV15 and TRBJ1-1. Looked up from germline, CDR1 is LNHNV and CDR2 is YYDKDF (reference sequence). The CDR3 has 13 residues. The CDR3: CATSRAPNTEAFF.

The chain joins TRBV3-1 to TRBJ2-1; TCRdb indicates TRBD1, and absent DNA this call remains unverified. Germline CDR1 is LGHDT and CDR2 is YNNKEL (reference sequence). The CDR3 covers 14 residues. This chain's CDR3 is CASSQARGIHEQFF.